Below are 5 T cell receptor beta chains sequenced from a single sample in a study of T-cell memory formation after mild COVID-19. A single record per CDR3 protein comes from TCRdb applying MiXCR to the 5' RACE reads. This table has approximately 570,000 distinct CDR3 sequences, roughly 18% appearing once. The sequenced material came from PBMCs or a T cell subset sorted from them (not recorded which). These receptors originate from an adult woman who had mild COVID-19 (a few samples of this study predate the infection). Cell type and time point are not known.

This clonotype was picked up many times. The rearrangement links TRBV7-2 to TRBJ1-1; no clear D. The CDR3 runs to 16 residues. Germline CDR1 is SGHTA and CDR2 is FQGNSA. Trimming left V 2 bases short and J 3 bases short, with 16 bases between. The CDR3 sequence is CASSLFSRRLYTEAFF. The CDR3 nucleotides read TGTGCCAGCAGCTTATTCTCACGCAGGCTCTACACTGAAGCTTTCTTT.

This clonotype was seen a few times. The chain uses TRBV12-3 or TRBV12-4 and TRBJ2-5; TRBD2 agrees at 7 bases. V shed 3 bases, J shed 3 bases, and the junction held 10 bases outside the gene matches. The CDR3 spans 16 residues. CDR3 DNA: TGTGCCAGCAGTTTCGCAATCGTGGGAGGGAAAGAGACCCAGTACTTC. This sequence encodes CASSFAIVGGKETQYF.

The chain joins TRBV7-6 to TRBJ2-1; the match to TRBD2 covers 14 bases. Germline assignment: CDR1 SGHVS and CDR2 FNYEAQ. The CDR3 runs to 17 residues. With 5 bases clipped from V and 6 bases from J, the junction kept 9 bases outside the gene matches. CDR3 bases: TGTGCCAGCAGCGGGGGACTAGCGGGAGAGGGTGGCAATGAGCAGTTCTTC. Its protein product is CASSGGLAGEGGNEQFF.

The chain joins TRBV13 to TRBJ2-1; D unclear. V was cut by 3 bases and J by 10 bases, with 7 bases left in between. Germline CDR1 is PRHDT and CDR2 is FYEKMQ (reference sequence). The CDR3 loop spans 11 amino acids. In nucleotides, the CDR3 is TGTGCCAGCAGCTTTCTACAGGAGCAGTTCTTC. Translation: CASSFLQEQFF.

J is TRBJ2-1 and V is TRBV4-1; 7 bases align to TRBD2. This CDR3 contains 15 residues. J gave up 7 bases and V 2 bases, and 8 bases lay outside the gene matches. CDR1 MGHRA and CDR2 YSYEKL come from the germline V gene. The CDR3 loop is CASSQRGRGTNEQFF. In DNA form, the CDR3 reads TGCGCCAGCAGCCAACGTGGGAGGGGCACGAATGAGCAGTTCTTC.